These 30 T cell receptor beta chains were sequenced from one sample in a study of T cells in Graves' hyperthyroidism and ophthalmopathy. Researchers took RNA transcripts and amplified the TCR beta CDR3 regions from them. A first-round RT-PCR of the TCR CDR3 used the HTBI primer set. From the multiplex PCR reads, TCRdb called clonotypes with MiXCR, one entry per CDR3 protein. The data contain over 700,000 distinct CDR3 sequences, over 35% of them singletons. What was sequenced was blood. The source is a middle-aged woman with Graves' hyperthyroidism.

Ten or more counts support this clonotype. The chain has TRBV7-8 and TRBJ1-2, with TRBD1 as a possible D gene (6 bases). V lost 0 bases, J lost 6 bases, and 11 bases lay in between. Germline loops: CDR1 SGHVS, CDR2 FQNEAQ. CDR3 size: 14 residues. CDR3 DNA: TGTGCCAGCAGCTTAGCCTGGACAGATCATGGCTACACCTTC. Translated, it gives CASSLAWTDHGYTF.

This chain connects TRBV19 to TRBJ1-6, with D perhaps matching TRBD1 (5 bases). V dropped 6 bases and J dropped 6 bases, with 15 bases sitting between them. The CDR3 sequence is 15 residues long. Per the germline V gene, CDR1 is LNHDA and CDR2 is SQIVND (reference sequence). The CDR3 here is CASSNQGRPNSPLHF. CDR3 nucleotide sequence: TGTGCCAGTAGCAACCAGGGCCGTCCTAATTCACCCCTCCACTTT.

The table lists this clonotype with a few counts. This sequence joins TRBV10-3 and TRBJ2-7, with TRBD2 matching over 8 bases. Germline assignment: CDR1 ENHRY and CDR2 SYGVKD. Trimming at V came to 7 bases and at J to 0 bases, leaving 5 bases not matched to a gene. The CDR3 runs 14 residues. The CDR3 loop reads CAINGAGASYEQYF. The CDR3 DNA follows: TGTGCCATCAACGGAGCGGGGGCCTCCTACGAGCAGTACTTC.

This clonotype has ten or more counts. Here the CDR3 DNA reads TGTGCCAGCAGCTTAGATGCGTGGGCAGTCTATGGCTACACCTTC. Encoded protein: CASSLDAWAVYGYTF. The chain employs TRBV7-2 and TRBJ1-2; D not certain. Germline CDR1 is SGHTA and CDR2 is FQGNSA. Trimming removed 1 base from V and 4 bases from J, with 13 bases in between. CDR3 length: 15 amino acids. The full variable domain, in which reference TRBV7-2 and TRBJ1-2 provide the parts outside the CDR3, is GAGVSQSPSNKVTEKGKDVELRCDPISGHTALYWYRQSLGQGLEFLIYFQGNSAPDKSGLPSDRFSAERTGGSVSTLTIQRTQQEDSAVYLCASSLDAWAVYGYTFGSGTRLTVV.

On this clonotype itself: A much larger clone is a single base away; this may be a read error. The chain links TRBV10-3 to TRBJ1-2, with 9 bases fitting TRBD1. The CDR3 is 15 residues long. Losses at the gene ends were 7 bases for V and 9 bases for J; bases not matched to a gene: 15. Germline values: CDR1 ENHRY, CDR2 SYGVKD. Here the CDR3 DNA reads TGTGCCATCAACCTACCGGGACAGGGCTCCGGTAGCTACACCTTC. Its protein product is CAINLPGQGSGSYTF.

This clonotype was seen at least ten times. The chain carries TRBV20-1 and TRBJ1-2; D may be TRBD1 (5 bases). V was shortened by 5 bases and J by 2 bases, with 12 bases between the two germline ends. The CDR3 has 13 residues. Germline lookup yields CDR1 DFQATT and CDR2 SNEGSKA (reference sequence). CDR3 in DNA: TGCAGTGCTCCCGGCAGGGCAAACTATGGCTACACCTTC. Translating gives CSAPGRANYGYTF.

Ten or more counts support this clonotype. The rearrangement uses TRBV29-1 and TRBJ2-7, with 15 bases fitting TRBD2. Unmatched junction bases numbered 5, after V lost 7 bases and J lost 1 base. The germline V gene has CDR1 SQVTM and CDR2 ANQGSEA. The CDR3 runs 15 residues. The DNA for the CDR3 is TGCAGCGCCGGACTAGCGGGAGGGCCTTCCTACGAGCAGTACTTC. This sequence encodes CSAGLAGGPSYEQYF.

CDR3 amino acids: CASSQAEGVYEQYF. For the CDR3, the DNA is TGCGCCAGCAGCCAGGCGGAGGGTGTCTACGAGCAGTACTTC. The J gene is TRBJ2-7, the V gene TRBV4-1, with TRBD2 as a possible D gene (6 bases). The CDR3 is made up of 14 amino acids. The V gene lost 3 bases and the J gene lost 3 bases, with 12 bases spanning the gap. In germline, CDR1 is MGHRA, CDR2 YSYEKL.

Many counts were recorded for this clonotype. Germline is not matched at one junction end, which may reflect a read error. The rearrangement uses TRBV5-1 and TRBJ2-7; weak D call: TRBD2 (6 bases). The CDR3 runs to 14 residues. CDR1 is SGHRS, CDR2 YFSETQ, per germline. CDR3 nucleotide sequence: TGTGCCAGCAGCGTTAGCGGTTCCTCCTACGAGCAGTACTTC. Its translation is CASSVSGSSYEQYF.

Of note for this clonotype: This may arise from a read error, as a much more abundant clone is one base away. The V gene is TRBV9, the J gene TRBJ1-3; 9 bases map to TRBD1. The CDR3 has 16 residues. The germline V gene has CDR1 SGDLS and CDR2 YYNGEE. The CDR3 region is CASSATGGSTGNAIYF. The CDR3 DNA follows: TGTGCCAGCAGCGCTACAGGGGGCAGTACTGGAAACGCCATATATTTT.

As to this clonotype: Just one base apart from a much larger clone, this may be a read error. V usage is TRBV7-8 and J usage is TRBJ2-2, with D tentatively TRBD2 (6 bases). This CDR3 region has 17 residues. Germline CDR1 is SGHVS and CDR2 is FQNEAQ. The DNA of the CDR3 is TGTGCCAGCAGCTTAGGCGGGACGCGGAAGAACGCCGGGGAGCTGTTTTTT. Its protein is CASSLGGTRKNAGELFF.

Ten or more counts support this clonotype. V gene TRBV5-1 combines with J gene TRBJ1-6; TRBD1 matches 9 bases. CDR1 and CDR2 (germline): SGHRS, YFSETQ. Germline trimming cut 2 bases from V and 4 bases from J; bases unmatched to any gene: 1. The CDR3 is made up of 15 amino acids. The CDR3 loop reads CASSLQGAYNSPLHF. The CDR3 nucleotides read TGCGCCAGCAGCTTACAGGGGGCTTATAATTCACCCCTCCACTTT.

This clonotype has just one count. The V gene is TRBV15, the J gene TRBJ2-3; 10 bases fit TRBD1. Germline CDR1 LNHNV, CDR2 YYDKDF (reference sequence). CDR3 size: 17 residues. V was pared by 3 bases and J by 1 base, with 7 bases of the junction left unmatched. CDR3 loop: CATSSPRGTGGTDTQYF. CDR3 bases: TGTGCCACCAGCAGCCCCCGCGGGACAGGGGGCACAGATACGCAGTATTTT.

This clonotype was observed at least ten times. The chain links TRBV10-2 to TRBJ1-1; 7 bases fit TRBD1. Losses at the gene ends were 6 bases for V and 5 bases for J; bases not matched to a gene: 6. Germline CDR1 and CDR2: WSHSY and SAAADI. The CDR3 contains 13 residues. The CDR3 protein is CASRPQTGTEAFF. In DNA form, the CDR3 reads TGCGCCAGCAGGCCCCAGACAGGGACTGAAGCTTTCTTT.

The sample holds many counts of this clonotype. The chain uses TRBV12-3 or TRBV12-4 and TRBJ1-1, with D hard to call. The length of the CDR3 is 13 residues. Deletions cut 2 bases from V and 3 bases from J, with 7 bases between. CDR3 protein: CASSLYSDTEAFF. CDR3 bases: TGTGCCAGCAGTTTATACAGCGACACTGAAGCTTTCTTT.

This clonotype was seen many times. This chain links TRBV6-6 with TRBJ1-1; D unresolved. The CDR3 sequence is 14 residues long. The germline CDR1 and CDR2 sequences are MNHNY and SVGAGI (reference sequence). Between the trimmed V and J ends, which lost 4 bases and 3 bases, there was a span of 12 bases. The DNA for the CDR3 is TGTGCCAGCAGTTCCTGGGAAGGACACACTGAAGCTTTCTTT. Translated, it gives CASSSWEGHTEAFF.

In its sample, this clonotype was seen many times. The chain carries TRBV14 and TRBJ1-2; D ambiguous. V was pared by 3 bases and J by 7 bases, with 9 bases between. This CDR3 comprises 12 residues. Germline V gives CDR1 SGHDN, CDR2 FVKESK. As DNA, the CDR3 is TGTGCCAGCAGCCAGGGATGGGGTGGCTACACCTTC. Amino acid sequence: CASSQGWGGYTF.

V is TRBV9 and J is TRBJ1-1, with D tentatively TRBD1 (6 bases). Germline V gene lookup returns CDR1 SGDLS and CDR2 YYNGEE. V was pared by 4 bases and J by 6 bases, with 13 bases between. This CDR3 has 13 amino acids. In DNA, the CDR3 is TGTGCCAGCAGCTTCGCAGGGGCCTCTGAAGCTTTCTTT. This encodes CASSFAGASEAFF.

This clonotype was seen only a few times. This chain joins TRBV20-1 and TRBJ1-1, with 12 bases lining up with TRBD1. The V segment lost 5 bases and the J segment 6 bases; nucleotides outside the gene matches: 10. CDR1 and CDR2 from the germline V gene are DFQATT and SNEGSKA (reference sequence). The CDR3 is made up of 15 amino acids. In DNA, the CDR3 is TGCAGTGCTCTCCCGGGACAGGGGGCAGGCGCTGAAGCTTTCTTT. As protein: CSALPGQGAGAEAFF.

This clonotype has ten or more counts. The genes are TRBV3-1 and TRBJ1-2; D gene unclear. This CDR3 region has 12 residues. V was cut by 4 bases and J by 7 bases, with 10 bases left in between. Germline V gives CDR1 LGHDT, CDR2 YNNKEL (reference sequence). This CDR3 reads CASSLEVSGYTF. The CDR3 DNA reads TGTGCCAGCAGCCTCGAAGTCTCTGGCTACACCTTC.

The chain has TRBV3-1 and TRBJ1-1, with a weak D call TRBD1 (5 bases). V lost 4 bases, J lost 3 bases, and 12 bases lay in between. Germline lookup yields CDR1 LGHDT and CDR2 YNNKEL (reference sequence). CDR3 size: 14 residues. The CDR3 sequence is CASSPGGWDTEAFF. CDR3 DNA: TGTGCCAGCAGCCCGGGGGGGTGGGACACTGAAGCTTTCTTT.

This clonotype was seen a handful of times. This chain uses TRBV12-3 or TRBV12-4 with TRBJ2-2; D is possibly TRBD2 (5 bases). V lost 2 bases and J 3 bases, leaving 7 bases between the germline ends. The CDR3 sequence is 14 residues long. CDR3 sequence reads: CASSLWEHTGELFF. The CDR3, as DNA: TGTGCCAGCAGTTTATGGGAGCACACCGGGGAGCTGTTTTTT.

The chain is built from TRBV6-5 and TRBJ1-2; 7 nucleotides match TRBD1. This CDR3 is 16 amino acids long. Trimming at V came to 6 bases and at J to 5 bases, leaving 15 bases not matched to a gene. Per germline, CDR1 MNHEY and CDR2 SVGAGI. CDR3 DNA sequence: TGTGCCAGCAGCCAAGTCATGAGGGGGCGGGGATATGGCTACACCTTC. This gives the protein CASSQVMRGRGYGYTF.

This clonotype was seen a handful of times. The chain employs TRBV30 and TRBJ1-2; 7 positions match TRBD1. Germline-derived CDR1 and CDR2 are GTSNPN and SVGIG (reference sequence). The CDR3 totals 10 residues. J was trimmed by 5 bases and V by 6 bases; bases with no gene match: 0. DNA for the CDR3: TGTGCCTGCAGGGGGTATGGCTACACCTTC. Translated, it gives CACRGYGYTF.

This clonotype was recorded a few times. This sequence joins TRBV6-6 and TRBJ2-7; 7 bases map to TRBD2. CDR1 and CDR2 (germline): MNHNY, SVGAGI (reference sequence). With 2 bases clipped from V and 1 base from J, the junction kept 5 bases outside the gene matches. There are 15 residues in the CDR3. CDR3 protein: CASSYAAGVSYEQYF. CDR3 DNA sequence: TGTGCCAGCAGTTACGCCGCGGGAGTGTCCTACGAGCAGTACTTC.

The V and J genes are TRBV10-3 and TRBJ1-2; TRBD1 agrees at 12 bases. Germline V CDR1 and CDR2: ENHRY, SYGVKD. The J segment lost 5 bases and the V segment lost 10 bases, leaving 14 bases of the junction unmatched. This CDR3 has 16 residues. The CDR3 DNA follows: TGTGCCACCGAACGGGACAGGGGGCTTGGGAAATATGGCTACACCTTC. Translation: CATERDRGLGKYGYTF.

This chain uses TRBV12-3 or TRBV12-4 with TRBJ1-5, with D hard to call. The V end lost 4 bases, the J end lost 0 bases, and 13 bases lay between the germline ends. The CDR3 is 16 amino acids. CDR3 coding DNA: TGTGCCAGCAGTTACTCGAACAGTTATAGCAATCAGCCCCAGCATTTT. It yields the protein CASSYSNSYSNQPQHF.

This clonotype has at least ten counts. The chain combines TRBV4-1 with TRBJ1-4, with D maybe TRBD1 (5 bases). The CDR3 totals 15 residues. Germline V CDR1 and CDR2: MGHRA, YSYEKL. Trimming left V 0 bases short and J 4 bases short, with 9 bases between. This CDR3 reads CASSQEKGNNEKLFF. In DNA form, the CDR3 reads TGCGCCAGCAGCCAAGAAAAGGGGAATAATGAAAAACTGTTTTTT.

This clonotype was counted a few times. This chain joins TRBV2 and TRBJ2-7; possible D gene TRBD2, 5 bases. V was cut by 11 bases and J by 2 bases, with 13 bases left in between. The CDR3 has 12 amino acids. Germline assignment: CDR1 SNHLY and CDR2 FYNNEI. CDR3 DNA: TGTGCCTGGAACCGGGATCCCTACGAGCAGTACTTC. Protein sequence: CAWNRDPYEQYF.

This sequence joins TRBV27 and TRBJ2-7; D is perhaps TRBD2 (7 bases). V lost 3 bases, J lost 3 bases, and 15 bases lay in between. Germline-derived CDR1 and CDR2 are MNHEY and SMNVEV (reference sequence). The CDR3 is 15 amino acids. This CDR3 is CASSFIGGRDYEQYF. DNA of the CDR3: TGTGCCAGCAGTTTTATCGGGGGGCGTGACTACGAGCAGTACTTC.